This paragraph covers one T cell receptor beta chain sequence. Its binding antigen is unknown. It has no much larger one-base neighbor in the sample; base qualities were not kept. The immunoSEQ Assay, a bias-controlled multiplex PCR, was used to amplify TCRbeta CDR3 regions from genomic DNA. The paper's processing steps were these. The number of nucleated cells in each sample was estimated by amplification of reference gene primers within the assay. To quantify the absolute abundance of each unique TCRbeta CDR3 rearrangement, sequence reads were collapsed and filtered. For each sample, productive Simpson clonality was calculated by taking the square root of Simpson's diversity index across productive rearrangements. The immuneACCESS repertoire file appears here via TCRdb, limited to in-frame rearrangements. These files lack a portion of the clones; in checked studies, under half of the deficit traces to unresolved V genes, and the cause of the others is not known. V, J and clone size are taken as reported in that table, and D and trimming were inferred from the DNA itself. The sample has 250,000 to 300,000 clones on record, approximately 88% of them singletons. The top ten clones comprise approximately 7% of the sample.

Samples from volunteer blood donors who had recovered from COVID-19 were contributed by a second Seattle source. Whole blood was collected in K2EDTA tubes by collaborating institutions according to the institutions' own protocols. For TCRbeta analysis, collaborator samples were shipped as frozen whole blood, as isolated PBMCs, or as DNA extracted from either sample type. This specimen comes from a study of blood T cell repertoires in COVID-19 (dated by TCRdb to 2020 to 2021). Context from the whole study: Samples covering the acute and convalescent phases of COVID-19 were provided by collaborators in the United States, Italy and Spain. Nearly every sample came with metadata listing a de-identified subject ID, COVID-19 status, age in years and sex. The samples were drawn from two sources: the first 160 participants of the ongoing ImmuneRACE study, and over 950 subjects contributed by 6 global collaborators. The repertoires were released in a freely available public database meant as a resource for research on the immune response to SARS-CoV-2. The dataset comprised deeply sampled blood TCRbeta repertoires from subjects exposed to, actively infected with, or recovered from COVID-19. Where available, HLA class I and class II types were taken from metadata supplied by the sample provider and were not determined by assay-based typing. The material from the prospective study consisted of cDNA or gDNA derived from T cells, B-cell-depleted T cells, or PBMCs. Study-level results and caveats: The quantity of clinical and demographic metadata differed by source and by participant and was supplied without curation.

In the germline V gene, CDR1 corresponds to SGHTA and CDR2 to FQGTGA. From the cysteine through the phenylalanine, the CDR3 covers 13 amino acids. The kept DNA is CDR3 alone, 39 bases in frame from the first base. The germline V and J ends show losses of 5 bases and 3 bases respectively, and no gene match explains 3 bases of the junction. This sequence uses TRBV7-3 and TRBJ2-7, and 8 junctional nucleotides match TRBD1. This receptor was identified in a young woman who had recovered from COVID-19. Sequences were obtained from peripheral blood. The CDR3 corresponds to CASSIDRGYEQYF. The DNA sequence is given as TGTGCCAGCAGCATCGACAGGGGCTACGAGCAGTACTTC.